The 24 T cell receptor beta chains below all came from one sample that was sequenced in a study of shared clonotypes between healthy human individuals. Generated by immunoSEQ multiplex PCR, the TCRdb table keeps only in-frame clones and is missing some. The repertoire holds hundreds of thousands of clones, 60% to 75% seen once, with 1.5% to 2% in the top ten. Sequenced: memory CD4+ T cells sorted from blood. This sample's subset: CD45RA-negative fraction. The source is a woman aged 25 to 39 in good health.

This clone was detected only a few times. The chain is built from TRBV6-1 and TRBJ2-4; D remains unclear. CDR1 is MNHNS and CDR2 is SASEGT in the germline V gene. Trimming took off 8 bases at V and 9 bases at J, with 14 bases between the two ends. This CDR3 comprises 12 residues. Here the CDR3 reads CASAPQAPIQYF. CDR3 nucleotide sequence: TGTGCCAGCGCCCCCCAGGCGCCCATTCAGTACTTC.

This chain connects TRBV28 to TRBJ2-7; D is uncertain. This CDR3 comprises 14 residues. CDR1 and CDR2 from the germline V gene are MDHEN and SYDVKM. Trimming took 2 bases from V and 3 from J, leaving 11 bases between them. CDR3: CASSLVGRYYEQYF. The DNA of the CDR3 is TGTGCCAGCAGTTTAGTCGGCAGATACTACGAGCAGTACTTC.

The V call is TRBV28, the J call TRBJ1-1; the D gene is possibly TRBD1 (6 bases). The CDR3 contains 12 residues. With 8 bases removed from V and 1 base from J, the gap between germline ends came to 8 bases. Germline V lookup: CDR1 MDHEN, CDR2 SYDVKM. For the CDR3, the DNA is TGTGCCAGCTTGGACAGGAACACTGAAGCTTTCTTT. Its translation is CASLDRNTEAFF.

This chain links TRBV6-5 with TRBJ2-1; either TRBD1 or TRBD2 may supply D (5 bases each). There are 14 residues in the CDR3. Germline values: CDR1 MNHEY, CDR2 SVGAGI. V lost 2 bases and J 7 bases, leaving 12 bases between the germline ends. The CDR3 DNA is TGTGCCAGCAGTTACGATAGGGGACCGAATGAGCAGTTCTTC. This translates into CASSYDRGPNEQFF.

The V gene is TRBV6-1, the J gene TRBJ2-5; TRBD2 matches 9 bases. The J call may be wrong; the DNA end is better matched by TRBJ2-7. The CDR3 runs 16 residues. Looked up from germline, CDR1 is MNHNS and CDR2 is SASEGT. The CDR3 coding sequence is TGTGCCAGCAGTGTGAATGGGGCTAGCGGGACTTACGAGCAGTACTTC. Its translation: CASSVNGASGTYEQYF.

V gene TRBV5-1 combines with J gene TRBJ2-1, with 12 bases that match TRBD2. With V trimmed by 6 bases and J by 4 bases, 11 bases remained unmatched. Germline assignment: CDR1 SGHRS and CDR2 YFSETQ. The CDR3 covers 17 residues. CDR3 in amino acids: CASTRGIGTSGYNEQFF. The CDR3 region has the DNA TGCGCCAGCACCCGCGGAATCGGGACTAGCGGGTACAATGAGCAGTTCTTC.

The chain is built from TRBV7-8 and TRBJ1-3, with TRBD1 matching 10 bases. Losses at the gene ends were 6 bases for V and 3 bases for J; bases not matched to a gene: 8. The CDR3 contains 16 residues. The germline V gene has CDR1 SGHVS and CDR2 FQNEAQ. Here the CDR3 DNA reads TGTGCCAGCAGTCAGGGACAGGGGATAGTTGGAAACACCATATATTTT. Translated, it gives CASSQGQGIVGNTIYF.

The chain is built from TRBV11-2 and TRBJ1-2, with 8 bases matching TRBD1. Trimming took 5 bases from V and 4 from J; bases not matched to a gene: 6. The CDR3 is 14 residues long. Germline lookup yields CDR1 SGHAT and CDR2 FQNNGV. CDR3 nucleotides: TGTGCCAGCAGCCCCGGGACAGGAGTCTATGGCTACACCTTC. The encoded protein is CASSPGTGVYGYTF.

This clone has more than one count but fewer than ten. The genes are TRBV2 and TRBJ2-5, with 9 bases matching TRBD1. This CDR3 comprises 15 residues. The V and J ends lost 5 bases and 2 bases, in that order; junction bases with no gene match: 6. Germline loops: CDR1 SNHLY, CDR2 FYNNEI. The CDR3 spells CASSQEGQGQETQYF. DNA for the CDR3: TGTGCCAGCAGTCAAGAGGGACAGGGACAAGAGACCCAGTACTTC.

This clone came up many times. The chain uses TRBV7-6 and TRBJ1-1, with D possibly being TRBD1 (6 bases). The V and J ends lost 5 bases and 0 bases respectively, with 13 bases between them. This CDR3 contains 15 residues. Per the germline V gene, CDR1 is SGHVS and CDR2 is FNYEAQ. The CDR3, as DNA: TGTGCCAGCAGCAGCCAAACAGGGATGAACACTGAAGCTTTCTTT. It codes for CASSSQTGMNTEAFF.

This rearrangement joins TRBV28 to TRBJ2-7; 8 bases line up with TRBD2. The CDR3 is 16 residues long. Germline V gene lookup returns CDR1 MDHEN and CDR2 SYDVKM. The V segment lost 5 bases and the J segment 1 base; nucleotides outside the gene matches: 10. The CDR3 sequence is CASSPFRLANSYEQYF. In nucleotides, the CDR3 is TGTGCCAGCAGTCCCTTCCGACTAGCGAATTCCTACGAGCAGTACTTC.

V and J are TRBV5-1 and TRBJ2-1, with TRBD1 identical over 10 bases. With 4 bases clipped from V and 0 bases from J, the junction kept 13 bases outside the gene matches. In germline, CDR1 is SGHRS, CDR2 YFSETQ. The CDR3 loop spans 19 amino acids. Here the CDR3 DNA reads TGCGCCAGCAGCCTCCCTGGGACAGGGGACGAAAGCTCCTACAATGAGCAGTTCTTC. Its protein product is CASSLPGTGDESSYNEQFF.

This sequence joins TRBV5-1 and TRBJ1-2, with D possibly TRBD1 on 6 matching bases. The V and J ends lost 4 bases and 8 bases respectively, with 18 bases between them. CDR1 SGHRS and CDR2 YFSETQ come from the germline V gene. The CDR3 has 14 residues. Written as DNA, the CDR3 is TGCGCCAGCAGCGCCTCGACAGGCCTCGGCGGCTACACCTTC. Amino acids: CASSASTGLGGYTF.

Only one count was recorded for this clone. The rearrangement uses TRBV4-1 and TRBJ2-7, with no clear D. V lost 2 bases, J lost 2 bases, and 16 bases lay in between. The CDR3 has 16 residues. CDR1 MGHRA and CDR2 YSYEKL come from the germline V gene. CDR3 nucleotides: TGCGCCAGCAGCCAAATAATCTCCCAAGTTCCCTACGAGCAGTACTTC. Translation: CASSQIISQVPYEQYF.

The chain uses TRBV6-1 and TRBJ1-1; D remains unclear. The CDR3 loop spans 16 amino acids. Per germline, CDR1 MNHNS and CDR2 SASEGT. V was trimmed by 3 bases and J by 0 bases, leaving 14 bases between them. CDR3 sequence reads: CASSDRHPTMNTEAFF. CDR3 nucleotide sequence: TGTGCCAGCAGTGATAGACACCCCACCATGAACACTGAAGCTTTCTTT.

This rearrangement joins TRBV12-2 to TRBJ2-4. TRBV12-2 is tagged as a pseudogene. The CDR3 sequence is 16 residues long. The CDR3 loop reads CASRLWAVWSKNIQYF. In DNA, the CDR3 is TGTGCAAGTCGCTTATGGGCCGTTTGGAGCAAAAACATTCAGTACTTC.

The chain has TRBV5-1 and TRBJ2-7; TRBD1 agrees at 7 bases. Per the germline V gene, CDR1 is SGHRS and CDR2 is YFSETQ. The junction had 4 bases not matched to a gene; V was cut back by 4 bases and J by 3 bases. The CDR3 extends over 13 amino acids. The CDR3 nucleotides are TGCGCCAGCAGCCGACAGGGTAACTACGAGCAGTACTTC. This codes for CASSRQGNYEQYF.

The chain has TRBV25-1 and TRBJ2-7; the match to TRBD1 covers 9 bases. Per the germline V gene, CDR1 is MGHDK and CDR2 is SYGVNS. The CDR3 is made up of 13 amino acids. V lost 8 bases and J lost 2; bases outside the gene matches: 4. As DNA, the CDR3 is TGTGCCAGCGAAAACAGGGGGCCCTACGAGCAGTACTTC. It encodes CASENRGPYEQYF.

V is TRBV5-5 and J is TRBJ1-2; weak D call: TRBD1 (6 bases). Germline assignment: CDR1 SGHKS and CDR2 YYEKEE (reference sequence). This CDR3 spans 13 amino acids. V was cut by 0 bases and J by 6 bases, with 9 bases left in between. CDR3 residues: CASSLAGEDGYTF. The CDR3 nucleotides are TGTGCCAGCAGCTTGGCAGGGGAGGATGGCTACACCTTC.

This chain's CDR3 is CASSLAPGGVTGELFF. Here the CDR3 DNA reads TGCGCCAGCAGCTTGGCTCCAGGGGGCGTCACCGGGGAGCTGTTTTTT. The chain has TRBV5-1 and TRBJ2-2, with 8 bases fitting TRBD1. J lost 4 bases, V lost 0 bases, and 5 bases had no gene match. The CDR3 is 16 residues long. Germline V gene lookup returns CDR1 SGHRS and CDR2 YFSETQ.

The V call is TRBV30, the J call TRBJ2-3; TRBD2 matches 7 bases. Germline V gene data show CDR1 as GTSNPN and CDR2 as SVGIG (reference sequence). The CDR3 runs to 12 residues. Germline trimming cut 0 bases from V and 14 bases from J; bases unmatched to any gene: 8. This CDR3 is CAWSVRGRGPYF. The CDR3 DNA reads as TGTGCCTGGAGTGTACGAGGGAGGGGCCCGTATTTT. Looking up the rest from reference TRBV30 and TRBJ2-3 gives the full variable domain: SQTIHQWPATLVQPVGSPLSLECTVEGTSNPNLYWYRQAAGRGLQLLFYSVGIGQISSEVPQNLSASRPQDRQFILSSKKLLLSDSGFYLCAWSVRGRGPYFGPGTRLTVL.

J is TRBJ2-5 and V is TRBV23-1, with D perhaps TRBD2 (6 bases). TRBV23-1 has ORF status, its function being uncertain. CDR3 length: 16 amino acids. Trimming pared 2 bases from V and 7 bases from J, leaving 20 bases between. CDR3 loop: CASSQRGALKVPTQYF. The CDR3 bases are TGCGCCAGCAGTCAACGCGGGGCCCTAAAGGTCCCGACCCAGTACTTC.

The CDR3 bases are TGTGCCAGCAGCCCAGGTATTATTCTGGGGGCTGGCGAGACCCAGTACTTC. It yields the protein CASSPGIILGAGETQYF. The V gene is TRBV11-2, the J gene TRBJ2-5, with D tentatively TRBD1 (6 bases). The germline V gene encodes CDR1 SGHAT and CDR2 FQNNGV. Trimming shortened V by 5 bases and J by 5 bases, and 24 bases separated the two germline ends. The CDR3 has 17 residues.

The chain combines TRBV4-1 with TRBJ2-4; D may be TRBD2 (6 bases). CDR1 and CDR2 (germline): MGHRA, YSYEKL. This CDR3 spans 14 amino acids. The V and J ends lost 1 base and 5 bases respectively, with 9 bases between them. CDR3 bases: TGCGCCAGCAGCCAAGCGCCGGGGGAAAACATTCAGTACTTC. This encodes CASSQAPGENIQYF.